A single sample is the source of the 21 T cell receptor beta chains below, sequenced in a study of blood T cells in healthy people across ages. Using a J-beta primer mix together with a sample-barcoded 5' primer, a second PCR was run for roughly 6 to 12 cycles. In TCRdb, the 5' RACE reads were re-called with MiXCR into one record per CDR3 protein. The sample lists 800,000 or so distinct CDR3 sequences, 46% occurring once. The sample taken for sequencing was blood. These receptors came from a man older than 75 in good health.

This chain links TRBV15 with TRBJ1-5, with D unresolved. The CDR3 is 16 amino acids. The germline gives CDR1 LNHNV, CDR2 YYDKDF (reference sequence). Trimming shortened V by 0 bases and J by 2 bases, and 11 bases separated the two germline ends. This CDR3 reads CATSRDGMGGNQPQHF. The CDR3 bases are TGTGCCACCAGCAGAGATGGGATGGGTGGCAATCAGCCCCAGCATTTT.

The chain combines TRBV11-1 with TRBJ2-2, with a weak D call TRBD2 (6 bases). Trimming took 2 bases from V and 0 from J, leaving 7 bases between them. The CDR3 has 15 residues. CDR1 and CDR2 from the germline V gene are SGHAT and FQDESV (reference sequence). The CDR3 loop reads CASSLTGANTGELFF. The CDR3 nucleotides are TGTGCCAGCAGCTTAACGGGGGCGAACACCGGGGAGCTGTTTTTT.

This clonotype was detected a few times. The chain carries TRBV4-3 and TRBJ2-1, with 11 bases fitting TRBD2. The length of the CDR3 is 18 residues. Germline values: CDR1 LGHNA, CDR2 YSLEER. The V gene end was trimmed by 0 bases and the J gene end by 0 bases; junction bases not matched to a gene: 4. DNA for the CDR3: TGCGCCAGCAGCCAAGATACTAGCGGGAGAATCTCCTACAATGAGCAGTTCTTC. Amino acid sequence: CASSQDTSGRISYNEQFF.

This chain links TRBV7-9 with TRBJ1-2; D is undetermined. From germline, CDR1 is SEHNR and CDR2 FQNEAQ (reference sequence). The CDR3 spans 13 residues. The germline V and J ends were trimmed by 6 bases and 13 bases, with 21 bases remaining between them. For the CDR3, the DNA is TGTGCCAGCAGTCACTCCGGGAACAGCCCCCTCACCTTC. Protein: CASSHSGNSPLTF.

This chain connects TRBV10-2 to TRBJ1-5; unclear D gene. Per germline, CDR1 WSHSY and CDR2 SAAADI. This CDR3 is built from 9 residues. Trimming shortened V by 7 bases and J by 5 bases, and 0 bases separated the two germline ends. The CDR3 region is CASNQPQHF. As DNA, the CDR3 is TGCGCCAGCAATCAGCCCCAGCATTTT.

This clonotype has just one count. The chain recombines TRBV20-1 with TRBJ1-1; D may be TRBD1 (6 bases). This CDR3 is 12 amino acids long. The germline V gene encodes CDR1 DFQATT and CDR2 SNEGSKA (reference sequence). Trimming shortened V by 0 bases and J by 10 bases, and 12 bases separated the two germline ends. The CDR3 sequence is CSARDGDIRAFF. For the CDR3, the DNA is TGCAGTGCTAGAGATGGGGACATTCGAGCTTTCTTT.

This clonotype showed up just a few times. The chain is built from TRBV7-6 and TRBJ2-4; D is unclear. The DNA end lines up better with TRBJ2-7; the J call may be wrong. The CDR3 sequence is 13 residues long. Germline CDR1 is SGHVS and CDR2 is FNYEAQ. The chain's CDR3 is CASSLQDPGEQYF. As DNA, the CDR3 is TGTGCCAGCAGCTTACAGGACCCCGGCGAGCAGTACTTC.

This clonotype occurred a few times. The chain combines TRBV2 with TRBJ2-3; D gene uncertain. Germline-derived CDR1 and CDR2 are SNHLY and FYNNEI. The length of the CDR3 is 15 residues. V shed 5 bases and J shed 0 bases, with 12 bases lying between them. The chain's CDR3 is CASSNGQFSTDTQYF. The CDR3 DNA reads as TGTGCCAGCAGTAACGGGCAGTTTAGCACAGATACGCAGTATTTT.

This clonotype was picked up many times. The chain employs TRBV24-1 and TRBJ2-5; TRBD2 matches 7 bases. The CDR3 covers 16 residues. Germline lookup yields CDR1 KGHDR and CDR2 SFDVKD. Unmatched junction bases numbered 8, after V lost 1 base and J lost 4 bases. CDR3 amino acids: CATSDFGLGRGETQYF. Written as DNA, the CDR3 is TGTGCCACCAGTGATTTCGGACTAGGGAGGGGAGAGACCCAGTACTTC.

This clonotype has at least ten counts. The chain employs TRBV12-3 or TRBV12-4 and TRBJ2-7, with unresolved D. Trimming stripped 8 bases from V and 4 bases from J, with 9 bases between. This CDR3 comprises 11 residues. CDR3 sequence (DNA): TGTGCCAGCGGTGAAAATTACGAGCAGTACTTC. This sequence encodes CASGENYEQYF.

J is TRBJ2-5 and V is TRBV11-3; D possibly corresponds to TRBD1 (6 bases). The J call may be incorrect, as the DNA end agrees better with TRBJ2-7. Germline assignment: CDR1 SGHNT and CDR2 YENEEA. The length of the CDR3 is 16 residues. The CDR3 region is CASSLLGTPFPNEQYF. The CDR3 DNA follows: TGTGCCAGCAGCTTACTCGGGACACCCTTCCCTAACGAGCAGTACTTC.

The CDR3 sequence is CASSLFRTPNYGYTF. The DNA of the CDR3 is TGTGCCAGCAGCTTATTCAGGACACCGAACTATGGCTACACCTTC. This chain connects TRBV7-2 to TRBJ1-2, with D maybe TRBD1 (5 bases). The germline V and J ends were trimmed by 2 bases and 2 bases, with 12 bases remaining between them. Germline V gene sequence: CDR1 SGHTA, CDR2 FQGNSA. The CDR3 extends over 15 amino acids.

V is TRBV20-1 and J is TRBJ1-2, with D unclear. Trimming cost V 0 bases and J 4 bases, with 6 bases left between them. The CDR3 spans 12 residues. CDR1 and CDR2 from the germline V gene are DFQATT and SNEGSKA (reference sequence). The CDR3 loop reads CSARDIGYGYTF. CDR3 bases: TGCAGTGCTAGAGATATCGGCTATGGCTACACCTTC.

For this clonotype: One end of the junction does not line up with germline, which may come from a read error. This chain links TRBV9 with TRBJ2-1; the match to TRBD2 covers 7 bases. This CDR3 is 15 amino acids long. In germline, CDR1 is SGDLS, CDR2 YYNGEE. CDR3 DNA: TGTACCAGCAGCAGTTTTGCGGGAGCTTACAATGAGCAGTTCTTC. Translating it yields CTSSSFAGAYNEQFF.

CDR3 in amino acids: CASSWARTNEKLFF. The DNA of the CDR3 is TGTGCCAGCAGTTGGGCGCGAACTAATGAAAAACTGTTTTTT. V is TRBV12-3 or TRBV12-4 and J is TRBJ1-4; D uncertain. The CDR3 consists of 14 residues. V lost 4 bases, J lost 1 base, and 7 bases lay in between.

This clonotype has more than one count but fewer than ten. The chain recombines TRBV28 with TRBJ2-7; 7 bases are shared with TRBD2. V trimming: 4 bases; J trimming: 4 bases; junction bases outside the gene matches: 16. The germline gives CDR1 MDHEN, CDR2 SYDVKM. The CDR3 runs to 17 residues. This CDR3 reads CASSSSPGEGNTYEQYF. DNA of the CDR3: TGTGCCAGCAGTTCGTCGCCTGGGGAGGGGAACACTTACGAGCAGTACTTC.

This clonotype was detected only a few times. This rearrangement joins TRBV5-1 to TRBJ2-7; TRBD2 might be the D (5 bases). V dropped 3 bases and J dropped 1 base, with 11 bases sitting between them. Germline CDR1 reads SGHRS; CDR2 reads YFSETQ. This CDR3 is built from 14 residues. The CDR3 DNA follows: TGCGCCAGCAGCTGGGCGGGCGGATCCTACGAGCAGTACTTC. As protein: CASSWAGGSYEQYF.

A remark on this clonotype: This may stem from a read error, because a much larger clone lies one nucleotide away. The chain joins TRBV28 to TRBJ2-3; D gene ambiguous. Germline V gene sequence: CDR1 MDHEN, CDR2 SYDVKM. The CDR3 is 13 amino acids. CDR3: CAGSDPHADTQYF. CDR3 nucleotide sequence: TGTGCCGGCAGCGACCCTCACGCAGATACGCAGTATTTT.

The table lists this clonotype with a count of one. The rearrangement joins TRBV10-3 to TRBJ1-2, with D unclear. The germline V gene has CDR1 ENHRY and CDR2 SYGVKD. Between the trimmed V and J ends, which lost 2 bases and 0 bases, there was a span of 10 bases. The CDR3 length is 15 residues. This CDR3 is CAISEVVNPNYGYTF. In nucleotides, the CDR3 is TGTGCCATCAGTGAGGTCGTGAATCCTAACTATGGCTACACCTTC.

This clonotype was seen ten or more times. The genes are TRBV20-1 and TRBJ2-1, with TRBD2 matching over 11 bases. The J segment lost 8 bases and the V segment lost 6 bases, leaving 9 bases of the junction unmatched. CDR3 size: 14 residues. Per the germline V gene, CDR1 is DFQATT and CDR2 is SNEGSKA (reference sequence). The DNA for the CDR3 is TGCAGTGCCCTAGAGACTAGCGGGAATTATGAGCAGTTCTTC. Translating gives CSALETSGNYEQFF.

The chain joins TRBV20-1 to TRBJ2-5; 9 nucleotides align to TRBD1. CDR1 DFQATT and CDR2 SNEGSKA come from the germline V gene (reference sequence). Trimming took 3 bases from V and 5 from J; bases not matched to a gene: 4. There are 13 residues in the CDR3. The CDR3: CSASHRGHETQYF. The CDR3 DNA is TGCAGTGCTAGCCACAGGGGGCATGAGACCCAGTACTTC.